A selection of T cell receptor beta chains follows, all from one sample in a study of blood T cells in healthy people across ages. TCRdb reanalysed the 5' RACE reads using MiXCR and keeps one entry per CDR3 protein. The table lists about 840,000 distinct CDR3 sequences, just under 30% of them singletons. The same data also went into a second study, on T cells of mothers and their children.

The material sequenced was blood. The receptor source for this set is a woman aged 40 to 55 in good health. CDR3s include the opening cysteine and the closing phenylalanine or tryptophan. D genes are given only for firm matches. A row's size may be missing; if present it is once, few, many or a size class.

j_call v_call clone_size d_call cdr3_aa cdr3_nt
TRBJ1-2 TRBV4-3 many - CASSQWDGDYGYTF TGCGCCAGCAGCCAATGGGACGGCGACTATGGCTACACCTTC
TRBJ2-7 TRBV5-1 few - CASSLAAGKGISYEQYF TGCGCCAGCAGCTTGGCTGCAGGGAAGGGGATCTCCTACGAGCAGTACTTC
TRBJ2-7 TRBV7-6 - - CASSLAPGAFYEQYF TGTGCCAGCAGCTTAGCGCCGGGGGCGTTCTACGAGCAGTACTTC
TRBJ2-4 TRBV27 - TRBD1 CASSFQNRGHKNIQYF TGTGCCAGCAGTTTCCAAAATAGGGGGCACAAAAACATTCAGTACTTC
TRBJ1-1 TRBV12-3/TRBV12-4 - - CASMGGLGWGNTEAFF TGTGCCAGCATGGGGGGTCTGGGGTGGGGAAACACTGAAGCTTTCTTT
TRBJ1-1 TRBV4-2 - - CASSQDEGEGAFF TGTGCCAGCAGCCAAGATGAAGGGGAGGGTGCTTTCTTT
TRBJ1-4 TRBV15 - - CATSRDDNEKLFF TGTGCCACCAGCAGAGACGATAATGAAAAACTGTTTTTT
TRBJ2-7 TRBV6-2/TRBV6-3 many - CASGPGREQYF TGTGCCAGCGGCCCCGGGCGCGAGCAGTACTTC
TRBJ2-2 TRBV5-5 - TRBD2 CASSPGSGAGELFF TGTGCCAGCAGCCCGGGAAGCGGGGCCGGGGAGCTGTTTTTT
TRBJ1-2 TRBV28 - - CASGPLSREAHGYTF TGTGCCAGCGGACCCCTTTCTCGGGAGGCGCATGGCTACACCTTC